This is a list of T cell receptor beta chains from one sample in a study of T cell changes during pregnancy in multiple sclerosis. Assay used: immunoSEQ multiplex PCR; TCRdb lists only in-frame clones, some missing. Here the sample spans some 70,000 clones, 90% being singletons. The source was peripheral blood, collected in the third trimester of pregnancy. The receptors shown here come from a female donor with multiple sclerosis, enrolled in a pregnancy study. Each CDR3 is given with its conserved first and last residue.

cdr3_length j_call v_call cdr3_aa
14 TRBJ1-1 TRBV11-2 CASSLIRGATEAFF
14 TRBJ1-1 TRBV7-3 CASSSQGLNTEAFF
16 TRBJ2-5 TRBV5-8 CASSWGDRGNQETQYF
14 TRBJ1-2 TRBV6-1 CASRNPQGNYGYTF
10 TRBJ2-3 TRBV2 CATSTDTQYF
15 TRBJ1-2 TRBV6-1 CASSSDGGGAYGYTF
16 TRBJ2-3 TRBV5-1 CASSLPGTSGTDTQYF
16 TRBJ2-1 TRBV5-1 CASSLAGLTTHNEQFF
17 TRBJ2-1 TRBV4-2 CASSQDSSGAEYNEQFF
16 TRBJ2-7 TRBV5-1 CASSLDFGTVSYEQYF
14 TRBJ2-7 TRBV7-6 CASSSADRNYEQYF
15 TRBJ1-2 TRBV7-9 CASSPTAGWNYGYTF
12 TRBJ2-7 TRBV2 CASSVQDYEQYF
12 TRBJ2-5 TRBV19 CASSSLRETQYF
15 TRBJ2-7 TRBV19 CASSAGLAGTYEQYF
15 TRBJ1-4 TRBV19 CASRTAGENNEKLFF
13 TRBJ2-1 TRBV30 CANAETGYHEQFF
11 TRBJ2-2 TRBV5-6 CASRRGGELFF
15 TRBJ1-1 TRBV11-3 CASSPVGGMNTEAFF
16 TRBJ2-7 TRBV9 CASSVGGLGFSYEQYF
11 TRBJ2-1 TRBV10-3 CAISESREQFF
13 TRBJ2-7 TRBV27 CASTPTGGYEQYF
19 TRBJ2-2 TRBV4-1 CASSQDRLAGGGGTGELFF
17 TRBJ2-7 TRBV5-1 CASSLAGQAGGPAEQYF
16 TRBJ2-7 TRBV6-1 CASSVLAGGPLDEQYF
17 TRBJ1-2 TRBV10-3 CAISVWDSDSANYGYTF
14 TRBJ2-5 TRBV7-8 CASSRSQVRGTQYF
15 TRBJ1-3 TRBV7-3 CASSLSGGYGNTIYF
13 TRBJ1-2 TRBV2 CASSGAAKYGYTF
14 TRBJ1-1 TRBV6-6 CAQITRQMNTEAFF
13 TRBJ2-7 TRBV19 CASRLAGMYEQYF
16 TRBJ2-3 TRBV5-6 CASSSLGGRSTDTQYF
15 TRBJ1-2 TRBV19 CASTHGQAGRYGYTF
16 TRBJ2-7 TRBV7-9 CASSRDGSSRSYEQYF
15 TRBJ1-6 TRBV6-5 CASSTDRGRDSPLHF
14 TRBJ2-5 TRBV5-1 CASSLNTPKETQYF
21 TRBJ2-1 TRBV4-1 CASSQGHPLGLAGGVSNEQFF
15 TRBJ1-2 TRBV9 CASSERGGAGYGYTF
14 TRBJ1-2 TRBV29-1 CSVDGSATNYGYTF
15 TRBJ2-3 TRBV4-2 CASSQDSTNTDTQYF
14 TRBJ1-1 TRBV5-1 CASSAGQPNTEAFF
19 TRBJ2-3 TRBV18 CASSHGLAEGWALADTQYF
15 TRBJ2-2 TRBV19 CASKLGQEGSGELFF
12 TRBJ2-3 TRBV7-9 CASSSVVDTQYF
17 TRBJ2-7 TRBV10-1 CASSVSSGGVGSYEQYF
16 TRBJ1-1 TRBV9 CASSREQGRRNTEAFF
15 TRBJ1-3 TRBV19 CASSSGTPFGNTIYF
15 TRBJ2-5 TRBV4-3 CASSPGTGDQETQYF
13 TRBJ2-5 TRBV27 CASSLGSQETQYF
18 TRBJ1-1 TRBV19 CASRWGWGDRGMNTEAFF
17 TRBJ2-1 TRBV9 CASSAGRGSGGGDEQFF
16 TRBJ2-3 TRBV5-1 CASSLSLAGGTDTQYF
17 TRBJ2-1 TRBV27 CASSLPPGLADYNEQFF
12 TRBJ1-2 TRBV6-5 CASRSLNYGYTF
16 TRBJ2-5 TRBV7-7 CASIPIRDSFQETQYF